This TCR beta chain was found in a study of graft-versus-host responses after intestinal transplantation. Background on the study: The recipients all started with anti-thymocyte globulin induction and then took tacrolimus and steroids for roughly 3 years.

Germline V gene sequence: CDR1 MNHNS, CDR2 SASEGT. Trimming pared 3 bases from V and 9 bases from J, leaving 18 bases between. The CDR3 has 16 amino acids. Repertoires were generated with immunoSEQ multiplex PCR, while TCRdb's copy carries only in-frame clones and drops some. The sample lists tens of thousands of clones; about 90% were seen once. Whole-study findings and limits: GvH clones turned up in recipient marrow; some had shown up first in ileum or blood.

In the case of this clone: Antigen unknown.

The clonotype originates from a human donor who received an intestinal transplant. The chain carries TRBV6-1 and TRBJ1-6; D perhaps matches TRBD1 (5 bases). The sample in question was unstimulated CD8+ T cells sorted from spleen or lymph node cells, obtained before intestinal transplant. CDR3 bases: TGTGCCAGCAGTGAGTGGGGGTTGGGTGCCAGTTCACCCCTCCACTTT. Protein: CASSEWGLGASSPLHF.